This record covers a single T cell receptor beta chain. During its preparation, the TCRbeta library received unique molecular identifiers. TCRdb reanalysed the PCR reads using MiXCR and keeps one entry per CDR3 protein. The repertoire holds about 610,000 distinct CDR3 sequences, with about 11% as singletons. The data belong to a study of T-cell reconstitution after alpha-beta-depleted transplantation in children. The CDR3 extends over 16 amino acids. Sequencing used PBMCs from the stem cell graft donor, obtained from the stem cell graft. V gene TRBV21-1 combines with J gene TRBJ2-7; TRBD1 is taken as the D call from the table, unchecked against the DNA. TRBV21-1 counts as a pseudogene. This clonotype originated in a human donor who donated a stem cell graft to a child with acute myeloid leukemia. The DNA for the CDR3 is TGTGCCAGCAGCATCCGCCGGGACAGGGGGACGCGCGAGCAGTACTTC. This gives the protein CASSIRRDRGTREQYF.